The 22 T cell receptor beta chains presented below share a single source sample, sequenced in a study of blood T cell repertoires in COVID-19. The protocol was immunoSEQ multiplex PCR, while the TCRdb copy is restricted to in-frame clones and leaves out a portion. The sample consists of 84,000 or so clones, 65% to 85% of them appearing once. Sequenced sample: peripheral blood. All receptors derive from a woman at least 80 years old with acute or convalescent COVID-19.

The V call is TRBV28, the J call TRBJ2-5, with TRBD1 matching over 7 bases. The CDR3 is made up of 15 amino acids. The J segment lost 5 bases and the V segment lost 3 bases, leaving 9 bases of the junction unmatched. Germline CDR1 and CDR2: MDHEN and SYDVKM. The CDR3 DNA reads as TGTGCCAGCAGTTTGCGGCAGGGGGAAGGGGAGACCCAGTACTTC. Its translation: CASSLRQGEGETQYF.

This clone was seen just once. The J gene is TRBJ2-3, the V gene TRBV28; unclear D gene. This CDR3 has 10 amino acids. The V and J ends lost 7 bases and 6 bases respectively, with 5 bases between them. Germline assignment: CDR1 MDHEN and CDR2 SYDVKM. CDR3 nucleotides: TGTGCCAGCATTGCGGATACGCAGTATTTT. The encoded protein is CASIADTQYF.

The chain joins TRBV27 to TRBJ1-1, with D possibly matching TRBD1 (6 bases). The CDR3 is 15 residues long. V shed 4 bases and J shed 1 base, with 13 bases lying between them. Germline loops: CDR1 MNHEY, CDR2 SMNVEV (reference sequence). The CDR3 DNA follows: TGTGCCAGCAGTTCCTTCATGACAGGGAACACTGAAGCTTTCTTT. Protein product: CASSSFMTGNTEAFF.

The sample holds a few counts of this clone. V and J are TRBV11-3 and TRBJ1-1, with D possibly TRBD1 on 6 matching bases. Germline V gene lookup returns CDR1 SGHNT and CDR2 YENEEA. V shed 6 bases and J shed 1 base, with 9 bases lying between them. The CDR3 spans 13 residues. The CDR3 DNA sequence: TGTGCCAGCAGAAACAGGGAGAACACTGAAGCTTTCTTT. The encoded protein is CASRNRENTEAFF.

V and J are TRBV25-1 and TRBJ2-5, with a possible D match to TRBD2 (5 bases). Looked up from germline, CDR1 is MGHDK and CDR2 is SYGVNS. The V gene lost 2 bases and the J gene lost 6 bases, with 13 bases spanning the gap. CDR3 length equals 14 residues. For the CDR3, the DNA is TGTGCCAGCAGTGAAGACCGGGGTATACAGACCCAGTACTTC. Protein sequence: CASSEDRGIQTQYF.

A single count supports this clone. The rearrangement joins TRBV18 to TRBJ1-6; TRBD1 might be the D (6 bases). The CDR3 length is 14 residues. Trimming stripped 2 bases from V and 7 bases from J, with 9 bases between. Germline V gene data show CDR1 as KGHSH and CDR2 as LQKENI. The CDR3 loop reads CASSPGGWNSPLHF. The CDR3 DNA follows: TGTGCCAGCTCACCAGGGGGCTGGAATTCACCCCTCCACTTT. The full variable domain, rest sourced from reference TRBV18 and TRBJ1-6, is NAGVMQNPRHLVRRRGQEARLRCSPMKGHSHVYWYRQLPEEGLKFMVYLQKENIIDESGMPKERFSAEFPKEGPSILRIQQVVRGDSAAYFCASSPGGWNSPLHFGNGTRLTVT.

The chain uses TRBV5-4 and TRBJ1-1; 11 bases are a match to TRBD1. Germline CDR1 is SGHNT and CDR2 is YYREEE (reference sequence). The V and J ends lost 7 bases and 4 bases, in that order; junction bases with no gene match: 3. There are 13 residues in the CDR3. CDR3 protein: CASYGTGGTEAFF. CDR3 nucleotides: TGTGCCAGCTACGGGACAGGGGGCACTGAAGCTTTCTTT.

V and J are TRBV28 and TRBJ2-2, with 8 bases that match TRBD1. The CDR3 is 14 residues long. The germline V gene encodes CDR1 MDHEN and CDR2 SYDVKM. V shed 5 bases, J shed 7 bases, and the junction held 6 bases outside the gene matches. The CDR3 spells CASSQDRVHGELFF. CDR3 nucleotides: TGTGCCAGCAGTCAGGACAGGGTACACGGGGAGCTGTTTTTT. Variable domain in full (rest from reference TRBV28 and TRBJ2-2): DVKVTQSSRYLVKRTGEKVFLECVQDMDHENMFWYRQDPGLGLRLIYFSYDVKMKEKGDIPEGYSVSREKKERFSLILESASTNQTSMYLCASSQDRVHGELFFGEGSRLTVL.

V and J are TRBV28 and TRBJ2-3; 7 bases map to TRBD2. With 6 bases clipped from V and 1 base from J, the junction kept 13 bases outside the gene matches. CDR1 is MDHEN, CDR2 SYDVKM, per germline. This CDR3 is built from 17 residues. The CDR3 region is CASSRDVAGAGTDTQYF. The CDR3, as DNA: TGTGCCAGCAGCCGCGATGTGGCGGGAGCGGGCACAGATACGCAGTATTTT.

The chain carries TRBV9 and TRBJ1-2; D call uncertain. Trimming stripped 0 bases from V and 5 bases from J, with 11 bases between. Germline V lookup: CDR1 SGDLS, CDR2 YYNGEE. The CDR3 has 14 residues. The DNA of the CDR3 is TGTGCCAGCAGCGTAGCTAAAGATAAATATGGCTACACCTTC. This codes for CASSVAKDKYGYTF.

This clone was seen only once. The rearrangement joins TRBV28 to TRBJ1-1; D remains ambiguous. The germline gives CDR1 MDHEN, CDR2 SYDVKM. V shed 2 bases and J shed 3 bases, with 10 bases lying between them. The CDR3 covers 14 residues. CDR3 nucleotides: TGTGCCAGCAGTTTAGAGGGCAGGTACACTGAAGCTTTCTTT. This codes for CASSLEGRYTEAFF.

The rearrangement uses TRBV9 and TRBJ2-7; 8 bases align to TRBD2. CDR1 and CDR2 from the germline V gene are SGDLS and YYNGEE. Trimming at V came to 3 bases and at J to 3 bases, leaving 8 bases not matched to a gene. The CDR3 runs 15 residues. Here the CDR3 DNA reads TGTGCCAGCAGCGAGGGGTGGCGGGAGGTCTACGAGCAGTACTTC. This translates into CASSEGWREVYEQYF. Looking up the rest from reference TRBV9 and TRBJ2-7 gives the full variable domain: DSGVTQTPKHLITATGQRVTLRCSPRSGDLSVYWYQQSLDQGLQFLIQYYNGEERAKGNILERFSAQQFPDLHSELNLSSLELGDSALYFCASSEGWREVYEQYFGPGTRLTVT.

The genes are TRBV5-1 and TRBJ1-1, with 7 bases that match TRBD1. This CDR3 is 17 amino acids long. The V gene end was trimmed by 0 bases and the J gene end by 1 base; junction bases not matched to a gene: 9. Germline V gene lookup returns CDR1 SGHRS and CDR2 YFSETQ. The CDR3 sequence: CASSLGGKTGRNTEAFF. As DNA, the CDR3 is TGCGCCAGCAGCTTGGGAGGGAAGACAGGGCGGAACACTGAAGCTTTCTTT.

V usage is TRBV28 and J usage is TRBJ2-1, with 8 bases identical to TRBD2. V was clipped by 7 bases and J by 7 bases; unmatched bases: 9. CDR1 and CDR2 (germline): MDHEN, SYDVKM. The CDR3 is made up of 14 amino acids. CDR3 nucleotides: TGTGCCAGCATTTGGGCGGGAGGCGAGAATGAGCAGTTCTTC. Translation gives CASIWAGGENEQFF.

This clone was seen only once. The chain joins TRBV5-1 to TRBJ2-5; D perhaps matches TRBD2 (5 bases). The CDR3 loop spans 12 amino acids. The V and J ends lost 4 bases and 5 bases respectively, with 9 bases between them. Germline CDR1 and CDR2: SGHRS and YFSETQ. The CDR3 loop reads CASSKGEETQYF. The CDR3 nucleotides read TGCGCCAGCAGCAAGGGAGAGGAGACCCAGTACTTC.

The chain joins TRBV5-1 to TRBJ2-1; 8 positions match TRBD2. CDR3 length equals 14 residues. Germline lookup yields CDR1 SGHRS and CDR2 YFSETQ. The V segment lost 2 bases and the J segment 8 bases; nucleotides outside the gene matches: 6. CDR3 protein: CASSFGLAGYEQFF. The CDR3 nucleotides are TGCGCCAGCAGCTTCGGACTAGCAGGGTATGAGCAGTTCTTC.

This clone has only a few counts. V gene TRBV3-1 (or the pseudogene TRBV3-2) combines with J gene TRBJ1-1; no definite D call. The CDR3 extends over 13 amino acids. Germline loops: CDR1 LGHDT, CDR2 YNNKEL (reference sequence). V gave up 2 bases and J gave up 9 bases, with 13 bases separating them. CDR3 amino acids: CASSQLEAEKAFF. In DNA, the CDR3 is TGTGCCAGCAGCCAACTAGAGGCAGAAAAAGCTTTCTTT.

The chain couples TRBV6-1 to TRBJ2-1, with TRBD2 matching over 9 bases. CDR1 and CDR2 (germline): MNHNS, SASEGT. CDR3 length equals 18 residues. Trimming took 4 bases from V and 8 from J; bases not matched to a gene: 18. The chain's CDR3 is CASSGGGSGSYNSYEQFF. In DNA, the CDR3 is TGTGCCAGCAGTGGTGGTGGTAGCGGGAGTTATAACAGTTATGAGCAGTTCTTC.

This chain joins TRBV6-2 or TRBV6-3 and TRBJ2-3; TRBD2 is a possible D gene (5 bases). The CDR3 extends over 14 amino acids. Germline V gives CDR1 MNHEY, CDR2 SVGEGT. V was trimmed by 5 bases and J by 1 base, leaving 10 bases between them. CDR3 region: CASSNRGRTDTQYF. CDR3 coding DNA: TGTGCCAGCAGTAATCGCGGGCGCACAGATACGCAGTATTTT.

This clone was detected only once. J is TRBJ1-5 and V is TRBV4-2; D not certain. The CDR3 is 16 residues long. CDR1 and CDR2 (germline): LGHNA, YNFKEQ. V was cut by 1 base and J by 2 bases, with 12 bases left in between. The CDR3 region is CASSQGSGRGNQPQHF. The CDR3 bases are TGTGCCAGCAGCCAAGGGTCGGGTAGAGGCAATCAGCCCCAGCATTTT.

J is TRBJ2-1 and V is TRBV5-1; 7 bases match TRBD1. This CDR3 has 18 residues. With V trimmed by 4 bases and J by 7 bases, 20 bases remained unmatched. In germline, CDR1 is SGHRS, CDR2 YFSETQ. DNA of the CDR3: TGCGCCAGCAGCGCCAGGAAACCCGGGACAGAGGTGGGGAATGAGCAGTTCTTC. As protein: CASSARKPGTEVGNEQFF.

V is TRBV4-2 and J is TRBJ2-3; D is unclear. CDR1 is LGHNA and CDR2 is YNFKEQ in the germline V gene. The CDR3 is 13 residues long. V lost 2 bases to trimming and J lost 6 bases, with 9 bases between them. CDR3 region: CASSQLKTDTQYF. CDR3 DNA sequence: TGTGCCAGCAGCCAATTGAAAACTGATACGCAGTATTTT.